This T cell receptor (beta chain) was sequenced during a study of T cells in pancreatic ductal adenocarcinoma. Overall study results and limits: Mean clonality was approximately 0.1 in tumors and around 0.068 in blood, not significantly different. Unique clonotypes were about 8.2-fold more numerous in blood than in tumor. Tumor-versus-blood clonality comparisons may be biased toward lower tumor diversity.

Germline CDR1 is LNHNV and CDR2 is YYDKDF (reference sequence). V was cut by 1 base and J by 3 bases, with 10 bases left in between. The CDR3 contains 14 residues. The repertoire was sequenced with immunoSEQ multiplex PCR; TCRdb's copy has only in-frame clones and lacks some. The profile shows approximately 97,000 clones, 90% to 95% of them singletons. Surgery without prior neoadjuvant therapy was the treatment of the selected pancreatic ductal adenocarcinoma patients. Comment on this clone: The antigen remains undetermined.

This receptor was taken from a human donor with pancreatic ductal adenocarcinoma. Sequencing was carried out using PBMCs. The chain combines TRBV15 with TRBJ2-7; no clear D. The CDR3 is CATSRGDPLYEQYF. DNA for the CDR3: TGTGCCACCAGCAGAGGAGATCCCCTCTACGAGCAGTACTTC.